Shown below are 17 T cell receptor beta chains from a single sample sequenced in a study of siplizumab effects on memory and regulatory T cells. This table comes from immunoSEQ multiplex PCR, and its TCRdb copy is limited to in-frame clones, with some not included. The sample contains tens of thousands of clones, approximately 89% of which appear only once. Sequenced: Tregs sorted from blood. These receptors came from a human donor in good health.

For the CDR3, the DNA is TGTGCCAGTAGGCCAGGGTCCTCTGGAAACACCATATATTTT. It specifies CASRPGSSGNTIYF. V gene TRBV19 combines with J gene TRBJ1-3; D is possibly TRBD1 (5 bases). The CDR3 is 14 residues long. Germline lookup yields CDR1 LNHDA and CDR2 SQIVND (reference sequence). V was cut by 6 bases and J by 0 bases, with 9 bases left in between.

The chain couples TRBV9 to TRBJ2-7, with D maybe TRBD2 (5 bases). V was trimmed by 0 bases and J by 3 bases, leaving 13 bases between them. The CDR3 has 15 amino acids. Germline V CDR1 and CDR2: SGDLS, YYNGEE. This CDR3 reads CASSVEASPIYEQYF. The DNA of the CDR3 is TGTGCCAGCAGCGTAGAGGCTAGCCCCATCTACGAGCAGTACTTC.

This sequence joins TRBV27 and TRBJ2-6; no clear D. Germline V CDR1 and CDR2: MNHEY, SMNVEV (reference sequence). The V gene lost 3 bases and the J gene lost 3 bases, with 6 bases spanning the gap. The CDR3 has 14 amino acids. The CDR3 DNA is TGTGCCAGCAGTTTCATTCGTGGGGCCAACGTCCTGACTTTC. This sequence encodes CASSFIRGANVLTF.

CDR3 sequence (DNA): TGCGCCAGCAGCTCCAGGGGGCATTCGATGACCGGGGAGCTGTTTTTT. Translated, it gives CASSSRGHSMTGELFF. The J gene is TRBJ2-2, the V gene TRBV5-1; 8 positions match TRBD1. Germline V gene sequence: CDR1 SGHRS, CDR2 YFSETQ. V shed 3 bases and J 5 bases; nucleotides not matched to a gene: 9. This CDR3 is 16 amino acids long.

The chain is built from TRBV11-2 and TRBJ2-3; TRBD2 aligns across 7 bases. The V and J ends lost 1 base and 2 bases, in that order; junction bases with no gene match: 6. The germline gives CDR1 SGHAT, CDR2 FQNNGV. The CDR3 runs to 16 residues. The CDR3 DNA follows: TGTGCCAGCAGCTTAGTTCGACGGGGGGTCACAGATACGCAGTATTTT. Translation: CASSLVRRGVTDTQYF.

There are a few counts of this clone. The chain combines TRBV7-9 with TRBJ2-2; D might be TRBD1 (6 bases). The germline V and J ends were trimmed by 2 bases and 4 bases, with 14 bases remaining between them. The CDR3 is 16 residues long. Per germline, CDR1 SEHNR and CDR2 FQNEAQ (reference sequence). The CDR3 loop is CASSLRISGATGELFF. The CDR3 DNA follows: TGTGCCAGCAGCTTAAGGATCTCAGGGGCCACCGGGGAGCTGTTTTTT.

The CDR3 nucleotides read TGTGCCAGTCGTACCCGGGGCACCGGGGAGCTGTTTTTT. It is translated as CASRTRGTGELFF. This chain links TRBV25-1 with TRBJ2-2; possible D gene TRBD2, 5 bases. V lost 9 bases to trimming and J lost 4 bases, with 12 bases between them. CDR1 is MGHDK and CDR2 is SYGVNS in the germline V gene. The CDR3 is 13 residues long.

The chain has TRBV28 and TRBJ1-5; D is undetermined. The germline V and J ends were trimmed by 6 bases and 4 bases, with 10 bases remaining between them. Germline lookup yields CDR1 MDHEN and CDR2 SYDVKM. The CDR3 contains 13 residues. The CDR3 coding sequence is TGTGCCAGCAGGTACCTCAGGAATCAGCCCCAGCATTTT. Its protein product is CASRYLRNQPQHF.

This chain links TRBV7-9 with TRBJ2-5; no reliable D call. The CDR3 totals 11 residues. Trimming took off 6 bases at V and 3 bases at J, with 5 bases between the two ends. CDR1 and CDR2 (germline): SEHNR, FQNEAQ (reference sequence). CDR3 DNA sequence: TGTGCCAGCAGTGTAGAAGAGACCCAGTACTTC. Residues: CASSVEETQYF.

The chain recombines TRBV18 with TRBJ2-1, with 9 bases aligning to TRBD1. The CDR3 has 16 residues. Unmatched junction bases numbered 10, after V lost 4 bases and J lost 6 bases. Germline CDR1 reads KGHSH; CDR2 reads LQKENI. CDR3 loop: CASSLLPGTGLNEQFF. The CDR3 DNA is TGTGCCAGCTCACTACTCCCCGGGACAGGGCTCAATGAGCAGTTCTTC. Complete variable domain (other parts from reference TRBV18 and TRBJ2-1): NAGVMQNPRHLVRRRGQEARLRCSPMKGHSHVYWYRQLPEEGLKFMVYLQKENIIDESGMPKERFSAEFPKEGPSILRIQQVVRGDSAAYFCASSLLPGTGLNEQFFGPGTRLTVL.

As regards this clone: The same CDR3 arises from other DNA sequences in this sample as well. The chain is built from TRBV19 and TRBJ1-2; 9 bases line up with TRBD1. With V trimmed by 6 bases and J by 2 bases, 1 base remained unmatched. CDR3 size: 13 residues. CDR1 LNHDA and CDR2 SQIVND come from the germline V gene (reference sequence). CDR3 amino acids: CASRGQGNYGYTF. CDR3 coding DNA: TGTGCCAGTAGAGGACAGGGGAACTATGGCTACACCTTC.

The chain combines TRBV30 with TRBJ2-6; D is unclear. The CDR3 runs 14 residues. V lost 3 bases to trimming and J lost 0 bases, with 6 bases between them. CDR1 is GTSNPN and CDR2 is SVGIG in the germline V gene (reference sequence). CDR3 loop: CAWSLYSGANVLTF. The CDR3 bases are TGTGCCTGGAGCTTATACTCTGGGGCCAACGTCCTGACTTTC.

The CDR3 sequence: CASKITSGANVLTF. The CDR3, as DNA: TGTGCCAGCAAAATTACGTCTGGGGCCAACGTCCTGACTTTC. The chain is built from TRBV6-6 and TRBJ2-6; no clear D gene. Trimming removed 7 bases at V and 1 base at J, with 8 bases between. The CDR3 covers 14 residues. CDR1 is MNHNY and CDR2 is SVGAGI in the germline V gene (reference sequence).

The CDR3 DNA sequence: TGTGCCAGCAGCTTAGGAGTAGCGGGAGATCGAGAGCAGTTCTTC. Translation gives CASSLGVAGDREQFF. The rearrangement uses TRBV7-9 and TRBJ2-1, with 9 bases that match TRBD2. The CDR3 runs 15 residues. The germline gives CDR1 SEHNR, CDR2 FQNEAQ (reference sequence). V lost 1 base, J lost 10 bases, and 8 bases stayed unmatched.

This chain connects TRBV9 to TRBJ2-5, with 7 positions matching TRBD2. The CDR3 totals 13 residues. V lost 4 bases to trimming and J lost 5 bases; unmatched junction nucleotides: 5. Germline CDR1 SGDLS, CDR2 YYNGEE. The CDR3 loop reads CASSSAGVETQYF. The CDR3 DNA follows: TGTGCCAGCAGCTCTGCGGGAGTGGAGACCCAGTACTTC.

V usage is TRBV19 and J usage is TRBJ2-1, with 7 bases that match TRBD1. There are 14 residues in the CDR3. The V gene's germline CDR1 is LNHDA and CDR2 SQIVND (reference sequence). Germline trimming cut 6 bases from V and 6 bases from J; bases unmatched to any gene: 8. Here the CDR3 DNA reads TGTGCCAGTAGCACCACTTGGGACAGCAATGAGCAGTTCTTC. Its translation is CASSTTWDSNEQFF.

This clone was detected once. CDR3 sequence: CASSSQGYEQYF. In DNA, the CDR3 is TGTGCCAGCAGCTCTCAGGGTTACGAGCAGTACTTC. The chain carries TRBV7-2 and TRBJ2-7, with D maybe TRBD1 (5 bases). Germline V gene lookup returns CDR1 SGHTA and CDR2 FQGNSA. V lost 4 bases to trimming and J lost 4 bases, with 8 bases between them. The length of the CDR3 is 12 residues.